These T cell receptor beta chains were read from a single sample in a study of control samples from healthy donors and cancer patients. Profiling relied on immunoSEQ multiplex PCR, and the TCRdb table lists in-frame clones only, not all of them. The sample holds approximately 160,000 clones, 85% to 95% seen once. Specimen: blood. The receptors derive from a woman under 30 in good health. CDR3s leave out the opening cysteine and the closing phenylalanine or tryptophan.

>TRBV5-1|TRBJ2-1
ASSPVGLAGRYEQF
>TRBV18|TRBJ2-1
ASSPPLGEQF
>TRBV4-2|TRBJ1-2
ASSQGGANYGYT
>TRBV2|TRBJ1-2
ASSWGQLYGYT
>TRBV19|TRBJ2-3
ASSSIGDTQY
>TRBV6-5|TRBJ2-7
ASSRRHNYEQY
>TRBV6-1|TRBJ1-4
ASSEGGGEKLF
>TRBV6-2/TRBV6-3|TRBJ2-5
ASSRGGPPQETQY
>TRBV19|TRBJ2-7
ASSIRTSGRYEQY
>TRBV6-5|TRBJ1-6
ASSYRANSPLH
>TRBV11-3|TRBJ2-3
ASSLAGTGFADTQY
>TRBV6-2/TRBV6-3|TRBJ2-1
ASSSHGAYNEQF
>TRBV7-2|TRBJ1-6
ASSLAKGGPLH
>TRBV19|TRBJ1-4
ASSGQLNGLF
>TRBV6-2/TRBV6-3|TRBJ1-1
ASSRQEGAF
>TRBV18|TRBJ2-1
ASSPEDEQF
>TRBV29-1|TRBJ1-2
SFLVGQYGYT
>TRBV2|TRBJ2-3
ASMSGSTDTQY
>TRBV11-3|TRBJ1-1
ASALRAEAF
>TRBV6-2/TRBV6-3|TRBJ2-2
ASSPSVVGELF
>TRBV5-1|TRBJ1-1
ASSPGPSNTEAF
>TRBV13|TRBJ1-1
ASSYGQNTEAF
>TRBV6-2/TRBV6-3|TRBJ1-1
ASSPLQSNTEAF
>TRBV7-2|TRBJ1-6
ASSFFNPPNSPLH
>TRBV6-5|TRBJ1-4
ATRKNEKLF
>TRBV6-2/TRBV6-3|TRBJ2-1
ASGLSGNNEQF
>TRBV7-2|TRBJ2-7
ASSLVTSGGAFEQY
>TRBV16|TRBJ2-3
ASSQVGRLAGGGDTQY
>TRBV11-1|TRBJ1-6
ASSLRGGRDSPLH
>TRBV15|TRBJ1-1
ATSRERRDTEAF
>TRBV6-6|TRBJ1-6
ASSHRYSPLH
>TRBV27|TRBJ1-6
AWGGSPLH
>TRBV18|TRBJ2-1
ASSPSTGHNEQF
>TRBV12-3/TRBV12-4|TRBJ1-1
ASSPGPTRRAF
>TRBV6-5|TRBJ2-3
ASGRGTDTQY
>TRBV19|TRBJ1-2
ASSQPSGRVGYT
>TRBV7-9|TRBJ1-2
ASSLGNYGYT
>TRBV5-1|TRBJ2-3
ASSLEGGSVDTQY
>TRBV6-5|TRBJ1-2
ASSYGSTANYGYT
>TRBV14|TRBJ2-7
ASSQVVFYEQY
>TRBV3-1/TRBV3-2|TRBJ2-2
ASSQRDTGELF
>TRBV5-5|TRBJ1-1
ASSSDPDTEAF
>TRBV4-1|TRBJ1-1
ASSQVQTPEAF
>TRBV6-1|TRBJ1-6
ASSEAPGVH
>TRBV7-2|TRBJ1-5
ASSPFNQPQH
>TRBV7-3|TRBJ2-1
ASSFLGDTYNEQF
>TRBV6-5|TRBJ1-2
AIRQGIYGYT
>TRBV5-1|TRBJ2-7
ASSPGTSGGQY
>TRBV28|TRBJ1-1
ASCTGSTEAF
>TRBV28|TRBJ2-7
ASSSDRYEQY
>TRBV5-1|TRBJ2-3
ASSLAGFGDTQY
>TRBV7-2|TRBJ1-5
ASSLSQTQGPQH
>TRBV6-2/TRBV6-3|TRBJ1-2
ASSPAGTASYGYT
>TRBV6-5|TRBJ1-1
ASNINRGATEAF
>TRBV10-1|TRBJ2-7
ASSESRALHEQY
>TRBV2|TRBJ1-1
ASQPDYLNTEAF